The next 23 T cell receptor beta chains were all read from a single sample in a study of T cell changes during pregnancy in multiple sclerosis. Profiling relied on immunoSEQ multiplex PCR, and the TCRdb table lists in-frame clones only, not all of them. Of around 50,000 clones detected, about 93% appear once; the ten largest clones hold less than 0.5%. This specimen consisted of CD4+ T cells from peripheral blood mononuclear cells, obtained in the third trimester of pregnancy. All receptors derive from a female donor with multiple sclerosis, enrolled in a pregnancy study.

The J gene is TRBJ1-2, the V gene TRBV19; 9 nucleotides align to TRBD1. Germline V gene sequence: CDR1 LNHDA, CDR2 SQIVND (reference sequence). This CDR3 region has 16 residues. The ends lost 4 bases at V and 4 bases at J; junction bases unmatched: 10. The CDR3 protein is CASSTARQGGGYGYTF. CDR3 coding DNA: TGTGCCAGTAGTACCGCTAGACAGGGGGGAGGCTATGGCTACACCTTC.

The gene calls are TRBV15 and TRBJ2-5; a possible D gene is TRBD2 (6 bases). V lost 6 bases and J lost 5, with 19 bases in between. In germline, CDR1 is LNHNV, CDR2 YYDKDF (reference sequence). CDR3 size: 15 residues. The CDR3 region has the DNA TGTGCCACCAGTCCGGAGGGCCTGTTTGAGGAGACCCAGTACTTC. Translated: CATSPEGLFEETQYF. Combining the CDR3 with reference TRBV15 and TRBJ2-5 gives the whole variable domain DAMVIQNPRYQVTQFGKPVTLSCSQTLNHNVMYWYQQKSSQAPKLLFHYYDKDFNNEADTPDNFQSRRPNTSFCFLDIRSPGLGDTAMYLCATSPEGLFEETQYFGPGTRLLVL.

The rearrangement joins TRBV5-1 to TRBJ2-1, with TRBD2 matching over 11 bases. Germline CDR1 is SGHRS and CDR2 is YFSETQ. Unmatched junction bases numbered 4, after V lost 0 bases and J lost 2 bases. This CDR3 comprises 17 residues. The CDR3 sequence: CASSLGSSGGTYNEQFF. The CDR3 DNA follows: TGCGCCAGCAGCTTGGGGTCTAGCGGGGGGACCTACAATGAGCAGTTCTTC. Complete variable domain (other parts from reference TRBV5-1 and TRBJ2-1): KAGVTQTPRYLIKTRGQQVTLSCSPISGHRSVSWYQQTPGQGLQFLFEYFSETQRNKGNFPGRFSGRQFSNSRSEMNVSTLELGDSALYLCASSLGSSGGTYNEQFFGPGTRLTVL.

V and J are TRBV6-1 and TRBJ1-5, with D perhaps matching TRBD1 (5 bases). Looked up from germline, CDR1 is MNHNS and CDR2 is SASEGT. This CDR3 has 14 residues. Trimming took 1 base from V and 6 from J, leaving 10 bases between them. The CDR3 reads CASSEVSGGQPQHF. CDR3 DNA: TGTGCCAGCAGTGAAGTAAGCGGGGGTCAGCCCCAGCATTTT.

The J gene is TRBJ2-3, the V gene TRBV4-1; 14 bases are a match to TRBD2. V was pared by 3 bases and J by 3 bases, with 14 bases of the junction left unmatched. The CDR3 covers 20 residues. CDR1 and CDR2 from the germline V gene are MGHRA and YSYEKL. The CDR3 here is CASSQTGTSGGFILTDTQYF. DNA for the CDR3: TGCGCCAGCAGCCAGACCGGGACTAGCGGGGGTTTCATTTTAACAGATACGCAGTATTTT.

The CDR3 coding sequence is TGTGCCAGCAGTCCTCTAGCGGGGCGGCCTCAAGAGACCCAGTACTTC. Translation gives CASSPLAGRPQETQYF. The rearrangement joins TRBV28 to TRBJ2-5, with 9 bases identical to TRBD2. V lost 5 bases and J lost 2; bases outside the gene matches: 9. This CDR3 region has 16 residues. CDR1 MDHEN and CDR2 SYDVKM come from the germline V gene.

The chain couples TRBV5-6 to TRBJ2-7; the D is unclear. V was cut by 0 bases and J by 3 bases, with 4 bases left in between. There are 12 residues in the CDR3. In germline, CDR1 is SGHDT, CDR2 YYEEEE. The CDR3 DNA follows: TGTGCCAGCAGCTTGGCCAGCTACGAGCAGTACTTC. Translating gives CASSLASYEQYF.

This chain joins TRBV10-3 and TRBJ1-4; TRBD1 aligns across 12 bases. Germline V lookup: CDR1 ENHRY, CDR2 SYGVKD. V dropped 10 bases and J dropped 8; count of bases not matched to a gene: 5. The CDR3 has 13 amino acids. The CDR3 is CATSGTGGEKLFF. DNA of the CDR3: TGTGCCACCTCCGGGACAGGGGGCGAAAAACTGTTTTTT.

This clone showed up just once. The CDR3: CASRSTPGLARGETQYF. Written as DNA, the CDR3 is TGTGCCAGCAGATCAACTCCGGGACTAGCGAGGGGAGAGACCCAGTACTTC. This rearrangement joins TRBV28 to TRBJ2-5; 10 bases are a match to TRBD2. This CDR3 spans 17 amino acids. Germline V gives CDR1 MDHEN, CDR2 SYDVKM. The V gene end was trimmed by 6 bases and the J gene end by 4 bases; junction bases not matched to a gene: 14.

The rearrangement links TRBV2 to TRBJ2-1; tentatively, D is TRBD2 (6 bases). The CDR3 extends over 18 amino acids. The germline CDR1 and CDR2 sequences are SNHLY and FYNNEI. V was trimmed by 1 base and J by 9 bases, leaving 25 bases between them. The CDR3 sequence: CASSEVVVLAGSWGEQFF. The CDR3 coding sequence is TGTGCCAGCAGTGAAGTTGTTGTGCTGGCGGGGAGTTGGGGTGAGCAGTTCTTC.

The V and J genes are TRBV10-3 and TRBJ2-7, with a weak D call TRBD1 (6 bases). This CDR3 region has 14 residues. V was clipped by 6 bases and J by 0 bases, with 12 bases between them. Germline values: CDR1 ENHRY, CDR2 SYGVKD. The CDR3, as DNA: TGTGCCATCAGGGGGGCTGGGTCCTCCTACGAGCAGTACTTC. Its protein is CAIRGAGSSYEQYF.

This clone was found once. The chain uses TRBV6-5 and TRBJ1-1, with 7 nucleotides matching TRBD1. This CDR3 has 13 residues. V was pared by 5 bases and J by 0 bases, with 0 bases of the junction left unmatched. Germline loops: CDR1 MNHEY, CDR2 SVGAGI. Here the CDR3 DNA reads TGTGCCAGCAGTACAGGGGTGAACACTGAAGCTTTCTTT. It encodes CASSTGVNTEAFF.

This chain joins TRBV28 and TRBJ2-3; a weak D match, TRBD2 (5 bases). The CDR3 loop spans 11 amino acids. Germline CDR1 reads MDHEN; CDR2 reads SYDVKM. The DNA for the CDR3 is TGTGACGCCGGGGATCCAGATACGCAGTATTTT. It specifies CDAGDPDTQYF.

The V call is TRBV5-1, the J call TRBJ2-5, with 12 bases fitting TRBD1. CDR1 and CDR2 (germline): SGHRS, YFSETQ. V trimming: 0 bases; J trimming: 4 bases; junction bases outside the gene matches: 4. The CDR3 runs 16 residues. The CDR3 reads CASSLVGTGGAETQYF. DNA for the CDR3: TGCGCCAGCAGCTTGGTTGGGACAGGGGGCGCAGAGACCCAGTACTTC.

The V gene is TRBV19, the J gene TRBJ2-4, with D perhaps matching TRBD1 (5 bases). The germline V gene has CDR1 LNHDA and CDR2 SQIVND (reference sequence). Trimming removed 3 bases from V and 5 bases from J, with 11 bases in between. The CDR3 extends over 14 amino acids. CDR3 loop: CASSIARGQNIQYF. In DNA, the CDR3 is TGTGCCAGTAGTATTGCAAGGGGCCAAAACATTCAGTACTTC. Based on the CDR3 plus reference TRBV19 and TRBJ2-4, the full variable domain is DGGITQSPKYLFRKEGQNVTLSCEQNLNHDAMYWYRQDPGQGLRLIYYSQIVNDFQKGDIAEGYSVSREKKESFPLTVTSAQKNPTAFYLCASSIARGQNIQYFGAGTRLSVL.

This clone appeared a single time. The chain recombines TRBV11-3 with TRBJ2-3; 8 bases are a match to TRBD2. Germline values: CDR1 SGHNT, CDR2 YENEEA. V shed 1 base and J 2 bases; nucleotides not matched to a gene: 2. CDR3 length: 15 residues. CDR3 nucleotide sequence: TGTGCCAGCAGCTTAGGGGGACTAGACACAGATACGCAGTATTTT. Translating gives CASSLGGLDTDTQYF.

The chain links TRBV25-1 to TRBJ1-1; 7 positions match TRBD1. Trimming removed 6 bases from V and 12 bases from J; junction bases left unmatched: 7. This CDR3 region has 11 residues. CDR1 is MGHDK, CDR2 SYGVNS, per germline. CDR3 in DNA: TGTGCCAGCAGCAAGGGGGCGAGGACTTTCTTT. It translates to CASSKGARTFF. Filled out from reference TRBV25-1 and TRBJ1-1, the complete variable domain reads EADIYQTPRYLVIGTGKKITLECSQTMGHDKMYWYQQDPGMELHLIHYSYGVNSTEKGDLSSESTVSRIRTEHFPLTLESARPSHTSQYLCASSKGARTFFGQGTRLTVV.

V and J are TRBV5-1 and TRBJ2-5; 9 nucleotides match TRBD1. CDR3 size: 15 residues. Per the germline V gene, CDR1 is SGHRS and CDR2 is YFSETQ. Trimming removed 0 bases from V and 9 bases from J; junction bases left unmatched: 9. The CDR3 spells CASSLVGRQGVAQYF. The DNA of the CDR3 is TGCGCCAGCAGCTTGGTGGGGCGACAGGGGGTGGCCCAGTACTTC. Full variable domain (missing parts from reference TRBV5-1 and TRBJ2-5): KAGVTQTPRYLIKTRGQQVTLSCSPISGHRSVSWYQQTPGQGLQFLFEYFSETQRNKGNFPGRFSGRQFSNSRSEMNVSTLELGDSALYLCASSLVGRQGVAQYFGPGTRLLVL.

V usage is TRBV5-5 and J usage is TRBJ2-7; 8 bases fit TRBD2. The ends lost 7 bases at V and 2 bases at J; junction bases unmatched: 5. The CDR3 is 13 amino acids. In germline, CDR1 is SGHKS, CDR2 YYEKEE (reference sequence). CDR3 bases: TGTGCCAGCCTGGGCGGGGGGACCTACGAGCAGTACTTC. This gives the protein CASLGGGTYEQYF.

The chain joins TRBV11-2 to TRBJ2-1; 9 nucleotides agree with TRBD2. V was clipped by 1 base and J by 4 bases; unmatched bases: 5. CDR1 is SGHAT and CDR2 is FQNNGV in the germline V gene. The CDR3 runs to 16 residues. This chain's CDR3 is CASSLGGGARYNEQFF. As DNA, the CDR3 is TGTGCCAGCAGCTTAGGCGGGGGGGCGAGGTACAATGAGCAGTTCTTC.

The CDR3 DNA follows: TGTGCCAGCAGGGAGGGGGCGGTGGGAAAACTGTTTTTT. The encoded protein is CASREGAVGKLFF. This chain links TRBV2 with TRBJ1-4; 7 bases are a match to TRBD1. Germline assignment: CDR1 SNHLY and CDR2 FYNNEI. V lost 6 bases, J lost 10 bases, and 8 bases stayed unmatched. CDR3 length equals 13 residues.

J is TRBJ2-7 and V is TRBV5-1, with D maybe TRBD1 (6 bases). V gave up 2 bases and J gave up 2 bases, with 8 bases separating them. This CDR3 is 13 amino acids long. Germline-derived CDR1 and CDR2 are SGHRS and YFSETQ. CDR3 sequence: CASSLQGPYEQYF. The DNA for the CDR3 is TGCGCCAGCAGCTTACAGGGTCCCTACGAGCAGTACTTC.

The chain uses TRBV15 and TRBJ2-2; D gene ambiguous. This CDR3 comprises 15 residues. Trimming took 6 bases from V and 0 from J, leaving 11 bases between them. Germline V lookup: CDR1 LNHNV, CDR2 YYDKDF (reference sequence). CDR3 region: CATSTRDANTGELFF. The CDR3 nucleotides read TGTGCCACCAGTACCCGCGATGCGAACACCGGGGAGCTGTTTTTT. Supplemented by reference TRBV15 and TRBJ2-2, the full variable domain reads DAMVIQNPRYQVTQFGKPVTLSCSQTLNHNVMYWYQQKSSQAPKLLFHYYDKDFNNEADTPDNFQSRRPNTSFCFLDIRSPGLGDTAMYLCATSTRDANTGELFFGEGSRLTVL.